This T cell receptor beta chain was retrieved from a study of blood T cell repertoires in COVID-19. TCRdb keeps only in-frame clones here, not all; method: immunoSEQ multiplex PCR. The repertoire consists of about 98,000 clones, with about 89% occurring once and the leading ten covering about a tenth. Trimming removed 2 bases from V and 4 bases from J, with 6 bases in between. Looked up from germline, CDR1 is WSHSY and CDR2 is SAAADI. This CDR3 contains 12 residues. This chain connects TRBV10-2 to TRBJ2-7; weak D call: TRBD2 (6 bases). This sequence was found in a man over 45 with acute or convalescent COVID-19. What was sequenced was peripheral blood. The CDR3 DNA follows: TGCGCCAGCAGTGAGGGAGGGTACGAGCAGTACTTC. This encodes CASSEGGYEQYF.